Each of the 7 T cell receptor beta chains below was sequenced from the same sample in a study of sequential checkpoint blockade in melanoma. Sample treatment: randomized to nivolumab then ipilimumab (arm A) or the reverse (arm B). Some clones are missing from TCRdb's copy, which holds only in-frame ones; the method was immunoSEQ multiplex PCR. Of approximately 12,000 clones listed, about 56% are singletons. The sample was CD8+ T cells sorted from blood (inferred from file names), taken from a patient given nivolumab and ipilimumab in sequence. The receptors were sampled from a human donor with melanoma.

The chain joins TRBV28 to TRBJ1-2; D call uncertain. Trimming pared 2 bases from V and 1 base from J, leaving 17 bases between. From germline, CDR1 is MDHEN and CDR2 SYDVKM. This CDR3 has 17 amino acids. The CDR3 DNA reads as TGTGCCAGCAGTTTACCCGAACCCTATGAGGATAACTATGGCTACACCTTC. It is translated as CASSLPEPYEDNYGYTF.

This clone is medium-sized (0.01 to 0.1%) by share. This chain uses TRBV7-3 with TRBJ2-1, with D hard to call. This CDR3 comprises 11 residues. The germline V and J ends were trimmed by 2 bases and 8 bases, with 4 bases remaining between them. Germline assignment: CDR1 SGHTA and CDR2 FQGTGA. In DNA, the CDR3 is TGTGCCAGCAGCTTAGAGGATGAGCAGTTCTTC. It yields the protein CASSLEDEQFF.

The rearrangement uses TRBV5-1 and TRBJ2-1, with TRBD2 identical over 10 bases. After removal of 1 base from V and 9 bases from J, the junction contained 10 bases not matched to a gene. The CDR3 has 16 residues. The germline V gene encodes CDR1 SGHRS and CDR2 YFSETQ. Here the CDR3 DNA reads TGCGCCAGCAGCTTGTGGTCACTAGCGGGATACGGTGAGCAGTTCTTC. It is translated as CASSLWSLAGYGEQFF. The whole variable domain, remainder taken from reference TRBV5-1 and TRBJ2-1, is KAGVTQTPRYLIKTRGQQVTLSCSPISGHRSVSWYQQTPGQGLQFLFEYFSETQRNKGNFPGRFSGRQFSNSRSEMNVSTLELGDSALYLCASSLWSLAGYGEQFFGPGTRLTVL.

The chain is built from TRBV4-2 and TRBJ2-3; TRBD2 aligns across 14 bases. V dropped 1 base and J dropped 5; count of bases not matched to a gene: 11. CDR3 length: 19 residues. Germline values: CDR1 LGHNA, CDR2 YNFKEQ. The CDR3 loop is CASSQGEGLAGEGGDTQYF. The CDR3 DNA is TGTGCCAGCAGCCAAGGAGAGGGACTAGCGGGGGAAGGGGGAGATACGCAGTATTTT.

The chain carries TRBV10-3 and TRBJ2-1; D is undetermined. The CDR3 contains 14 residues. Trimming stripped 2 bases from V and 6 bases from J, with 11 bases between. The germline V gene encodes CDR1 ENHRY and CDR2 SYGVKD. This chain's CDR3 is CAISEPTSGNEQFF. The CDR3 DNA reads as TGTGCCATCAGTGAGCCAACCAGTGGCAATGAGCAGTTCTTC.

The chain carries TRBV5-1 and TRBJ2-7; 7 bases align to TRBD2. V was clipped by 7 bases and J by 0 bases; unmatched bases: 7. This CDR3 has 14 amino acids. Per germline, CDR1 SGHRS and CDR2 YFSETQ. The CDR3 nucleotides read TGCGCCAGCCGGCCTAGCGGCCCCTCCTACGAGCAGTACTTC. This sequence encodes CASRPSGPSYEQYF.

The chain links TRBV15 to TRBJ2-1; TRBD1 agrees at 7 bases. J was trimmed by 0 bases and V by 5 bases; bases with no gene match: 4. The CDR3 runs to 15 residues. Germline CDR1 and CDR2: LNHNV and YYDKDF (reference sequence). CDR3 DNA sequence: TGTGCCACCAGCGCCAGGGGGAACTCCTACAATGAGCAGTTCTTC. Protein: CATSARGNSYNEQFF.